These 30 T cell receptor beta chains share one sample of origin, sequenced in a study of T cell responses to AZD1222 COVID-19 vaccine. Sequenced by immunoSEQ multiplex PCR; TCRdb stores in-frame clones only, minus some. The sample carries about 170,000 clones, about 92% recorded once. Sequences were derived from peripheral blood, sampled on day 0 of AZD1222 vaccination. The receptors come from an adult in good health.

The chain uses TRBV4-2 and TRBJ2-5; 8 bases match TRBD2. Germline V gene lookup returns CDR1 LGHNA and CDR2 YNFKEQ. Unmatched junction bases numbered 8, after V lost 4 bases and J lost 1 base. This CDR3 spans 16 amino acids. The CDR3 is CASSPKTGGVQETQYF. The CDR3 nucleotides read TGTGCCAGCAGCCCAAAGACGGGAGGGGTCCAAGAGACCCAGTACTTC.

This chain links TRBV29-1 with TRBJ1-2; 9 nucleotides align to TRBD1. This CDR3 is 14 amino acids long. Germline V CDR1 and CDR2: SQVTM, ANQGSEA. V was pared by 4 bases and J by 6 bases, with 9 bases of the junction left unmatched. The CDR3 loop reads CSVGVPGQGHGYTF. CDR3 sequence (DNA): TGCAGCGTTGGGGTCCCGGGACAGGGACATGGCTACACCTTC.

CDR3 sequence: CASSWASGDNEQFF. In nucleotides, the CDR3 is TGTGCCAGCAGTTGGGCTAGCGGAGACAATGAGCAGTTCTTC. J is TRBJ2-1 and V is TRBV7-2; 7 nucleotides line up with TRBD2. V dropped 6 bases and J dropped 5; count of bases not matched to a gene: 7. The CDR3 is made up of 14 amino acids. Germline CDR1 SGHTA, CDR2 FQGNSA.

This clone has more than one count but fewer than ten. The V and J genes are TRBV7-9 and TRBJ2-3; TRBD1 matches at 9 bases. The germline gives CDR1 SEHNR, CDR2 FQNEAQ (reference sequence). Trimming removed 5 bases from V and 7 bases from J; junction bases left unmatched: 10. The CDR3 extends over 15 amino acids. CDR3 loop: CASSAEGQGIYTQYF. The CDR3 nucleotides read TGTGCCAGCAGCGCGGAGGGACAGGGAATATATACGCAGTATTTT.

This rearrangement joins TRBV20-1 to TRBJ2-1; 13 positions match TRBD2. V was clipped by 3 bases and J by 9 bases; unmatched bases: 8. CDR3 size: 15 residues. Germline values: CDR1 DFQATT, CDR2 SNEGSKA (reference sequence). The CDR3 coding sequence is TGCAGTGCTAGTCCCGGACTAGCGGGAGTATCTGAGCAGTTCTTC. It translates to CSASPGLAGVSEQFF.

V gene TRBV6-4 combines with J gene TRBJ1-1, with D perhaps TRBD1 (6 bases). The germline CDR1 and CDR2 sequences are MRHNA and SNTAGT. CDR3 size: 14 residues. V was trimmed by 4 bases and J by 1 base, leaving 10 bases between them. The CDR3: CASSAGGANTEAFF. The CDR3 DNA is TGTGCCAGCAGTGCCGGGGGGGCGAACACTGAAGCTTTCTTT.

This rearrangement joins TRBV6-5 to TRBJ1-2; 9 nucleotides agree with TRBD1. The ends lost 11 bases at V and 7 bases at J; junction bases unmatched: 14. CDR3 length: 14 amino acids. Germline V gene lookup returns CDR1 MNHEY and CDR2 SVGAGI. The DNA of the CDR3 is TGTGCCGGCCACTTGGGACAGGGTACCGGTGGCTACACCTTC. Protein sequence: CAGHLGQGTGGYTF.

The V call is TRBV16, the J call TRBJ1-4, with TRBD1 matching over 8 bases. From germline, CDR1 is KGHSY and CDR2 FQNENV. The CDR3 consists of 17 residues. V trimming: 3 bases; J trimming: 0 bases; junction bases outside the gene matches: 6. The CDR3 nucleotides read TGTGCCAGCAGCCAGACCGGACAGGGCGCAACTAATGAAAAACTGTTTTTT. Its protein product is CASSQTGQGATNEKLFF.

The J gene is TRBJ2-7, the V gene TRBV2; D is ambiguous. The CDR3 extends over 11 amino acids. CDR1 is SNHLY, CDR2 FYNNEI, per germline. The V end was cut by 6 bases, the J end by 2 bases, with 5 bases between. The CDR3 nucleotides are TGTGCCAGCAGCTCAACCTACGAGCAGTACTTC. It yields the protein CASSSTYEQYF. The full variable domain, rest sourced from reference TRBV2 and TRBJ2-7, is EPEVTQTPSHQVTQMGQEVILRCVPISNHLYFYWYRQILGQKVEFLVSFYNNEISEKSEIFDDQFSVERPDGSNFTLKIRSTKLEDSAMYFCASSSTYEQYFGPGTRLTVT.

This clone has just a few counts. The CDR3 spells CAIRQFGIDETQYF. In DNA, the CDR3 is TGTGCCATTCGACAGTTCGGGATTGATGAGACCCAGTACTTC. The gene calls are TRBV10-3 and TRBJ2-5; either TRBD1 or TRBD2 may fit D (5 bases each). The CDR3 is made up of 14 amino acids. Germline values: CDR1 ENHRY, CDR2 SYGVKD. Trimming removed 9 bases from V and 5 bases from J, with 19 bases in between.

The chain uses TRBV7-8 and TRBJ1-1; D is ambiguous. The germline V gene encodes CDR1 SGHVS and CDR2 FQNEAQ. This CDR3 contains 15 residues. V shed 3 bases and J shed 4 bases, with 15 bases lying between them. The CDR3: CASSFRGGFSTEAFF. The CDR3 DNA is TGTGCCAGCAGCTTCCGCGGCGGGTTCAGCACTGAAGCTTTCTTT.

This sequence joins TRBV28 and TRBJ1-5; the D is unclear. Trimming stripped 1 base from V and 5 bases from J, with 9 bases between. In germline, CDR1 is MDHEN, CDR2 SYDVKM. The CDR3 is made up of 14 amino acids. The CDR3 nucleotides read TGTGCCAGCAGTTTATTAGGCCTCGATCAGCCCCAGCATTTT. Translated, it gives CASSLLGLDQPQHF.

This sequence joins TRBV5-8 and TRBJ2-5; tentative D call: TRBD2 (6 bases). Per the germline V gene, CDR1 is SGHTS and CDR2 is YDEGEE. V was pared by 7 bases and J by 4 bases, with 11 bases between. The CDR3 runs 12 residues. The CDR3 reads CASSGLRETQYF. CDR3 DNA: TGTGCCAGCTCGGGACTCCGAGAGACCCAGTACTTC.

This clone was detected only a few times. DNA for the CDR3: TGTGCCAGTACGACAGGGGGGTACACTGAAGCTTTCTTT. Amino acid sequence: CASTTGGYTEAFF. The chain couples TRBV19 to TRBJ1-1, with 9 bases that match TRBD1. Germline assignment: CDR1 LNHDA and CDR2 SQIVND (reference sequence). V lost 7 bases to trimming and J lost 3 bases; unmatched junction nucleotides: 3. The CDR3 is 13 residues long.

The table lists this clone with a few counts. V usage is TRBV7-9 and J usage is TRBJ1-2; D gene ambiguous. Germline V gene lookup returns CDR1 SEHNR and CDR2 FQNEAQ (reference sequence). This CDR3 spans 14 amino acids. Trimming took 2 bases from V and 6 from J, leaving 13 bases between them. This CDR3 is CASSLKGPSDGYTF. DNA of the CDR3: TGTGCCAGCAGCTTAAAGGGCCCCTCCGATGGCTACACCTTC.

The gene calls are TRBV25-1 and TRBJ2-2, with D possibly being TRBD1 (7 bases). The germline V and J ends were trimmed by 6 bases and 6 bases, with 14 bases remaining between them. The CDR3 consists of 14 residues. CDR1 is MGHDK, CDR2 SYGVNS, per germline. CDR3 loop: CASRPGGGAGELFF. DNA of the CDR3: TGTGCCAGCAGACCCGGAGGGGGCGCCGGGGAGCTGTTTTTT. The complete variable domain, with remaining parts taken from reference TRBV25-1 and TRBJ2-2, reads EADIYQTPRYLVIGTGKKITLECSQTMGHDKMYWYQQDPGMELHLIHYSYGVNSTEKGDLSSESTVSRIRTEHFPLTLESARPSHTSQYLCASRPGGGAGELFFGEGSRLTVL.

This clone occurred a few times. The gene calls are TRBV5-6 and TRBJ1-1; D gene uncertain. V was cut by 2 bases and J by 11 bases, with 16 bases left in between. CDR3 size: 13 residues. Germline assignment: CDR1 SGHDT and CDR2 YYEEEE. The CDR3 sequence: CASSFISEVEAFF. CDR3 DNA sequence: TGTGCCAGCAGCTTCATCTCGGAGGTGGAGGCTTTCTTT.

This chain links TRBV19 with TRBJ2-7; 7 positions agree with TRBD1. The CDR3 contains 12 residues. V dropped 6 bases and J dropped 3; count of bases not matched to a gene: 2. Germline CDR1 LNHDA, CDR2 SQIVND (reference sequence). CDR3 DNA sequence: TGTGCCAGTAGGGGACAGTTCTACGAGCAGTACTTC. This gives the protein CASRGQFYEQYF.

J is TRBJ1-2 and V is TRBV7-9; D gene unclear. Trimming cost V 1 base and J 2 bases, with 2 bases left between them. The CDR3 has 12 amino acids. The V gene's germline CDR1 is SEHNR and CDR2 FQNEAQ (reference sequence). CDR3 DNA: TGTGCCAGCAGCTTAGGAAACTATGGCTACACCTTC. Protein: CASSLGNYGYTF.

This clone was recorded once. This chain joins TRBV2 and TRBJ2-3, with TRBD2 identical over 8 bases. Germline CDR1 is SNHLY and CDR2 is FYNNEI. CDR3 length: 15 amino acids. With 4 bases clipped from V and 4 bases from J, the junction kept 7 bases outside the gene matches. CDR3: CASSVQREWADTQYF. CDR3 in DNA: TGTGCCAGCAGTGTGCAGCGGGAGTGGGCAGATACGCAGTATTTT.

The rearrangement uses TRBV24-1 and TRBJ2-5, with D unclear. Trimming removed 3 bases at V and 5 bases at J, with 15 bases between. This CDR3 spans 15 amino acids. Per germline, CDR1 KGHDR and CDR2 SFDVKD. Written as DNA, the CDR3 is TGTGCCACCAGTGATGGGCCCGCATTTGTTGAGACCCAGTACTTC. Translation gives CATSDGPAFVETQYF.

The chain employs TRBV6-5 and TRBJ1-1, with D uncertain. In germline, CDR1 is MNHEY, CDR2 SVGAGI. This CDR3 spans 13 amino acids. The V end lost 5 bases, the J end lost 5 bases, and 12 bases lay between the germline ends. CDR3 residues: CASSRRPQTEAFF. The CDR3 coding sequence is TGTGCCAGCAGTCGACGGCCGCAAACTGAAGCTTTCTTT.

The chain uses TRBV19 and TRBJ2-2; no firm D call. This CDR3 region has 15 residues. V was trimmed by 3 bases and J by 3 bases, leaving 11 bases between them. CDR1 and CDR2 from the germline V gene are LNHDA and SQIVND (reference sequence). The CDR3 region is CASSILGPYTGELFF. Here the CDR3 DNA reads TGTGCCAGTAGTATCTTAGGACCTTACACCGGGGAGCTGTTTTTT. The full variable domain, its missing parts supplied by reference TRBV19 and TRBJ2-2, is DGGITQSPKYLFRKEGQNVTLSCEQNLNHDAMYWYRQDPGQGLRLIYYSQIVNDFQKGDIAEGYSVSREKKESFPLTVTSAQKNPTAFYLCASSILGPYTGELFFGEGSRLTVL.

The genes are TRBV19 and TRBJ1-5, with 8 bases lining up with TRBD1. Germline CDR1 is LNHDA and CDR2 is SQIVND (reference sequence). The V segment lost 6 bases and the J segment 6 bases; nucleotides outside the gene matches: 4. The CDR3 is 13 residues long. The CDR3 here is CASSPGGLQPQHF. Written as DNA, the CDR3 is TGTGCCAGTAGCCCAGGGGGCCTTCAGCCCCAGCATTTT.

The chain combines TRBV2 with TRBJ1-1; D ambiguous. The CDR3 sequence is 12 residues long. Trimming took off 7 bases at V and 0 bases at J, with 6 bases between the two ends. Germline V gene lookup returns CDR1 SNHLY and CDR2 FYNNEI. The CDR3: CASIGLNTEAFF. The CDR3 nucleotides are TGTGCCAGCATTGGTTTGAACACTGAAGCTTTCTTT.

The rearrangement links TRBV7-6 to TRBJ2-7; TRBD2 matches at 7 bases. Germline V gene lookup returns CDR1 SGHVS and CDR2 FNYEAQ. The CDR3 is made up of 14 amino acids. Unmatched junction bases numbered 2, after V lost 0 bases and J lost 3 bases. CDR3 in amino acids: CASSLASGLYEQYF. The CDR3 DNA is TGTGCCAGCAGCTTAGCTAGCGGGCTCTACGAGCAGTACTTC.

V usage is TRBV12-2 and J usage is TRBJ1-3; TRBD1 is the table's D call and was not checked against the DNA. TRBV12-2 is listed as a pseudogene. The CDR3 covers 18 residues. CDR3 sequence: CASRSPGTGDLNGNTIYF. The CDR3 bases are TGTGCAAGTCGCTCCCCCGGGACAGGGGATTTAAATGGAAACACCATATATTTT.

The chain uses TRBV27 and TRBJ2-3; 9 bases fit TRBD1. This CDR3 is built from 17 residues. Germline CDR1 and CDR2: MNHEY and SMNVEV (reference sequence). The V gene end was trimmed by 5 bases and the J gene end by 2 bases; junction bases not matched to a gene: 11. CDR3 coding DNA: TGTGCCAGCAGTCTAAGGACAGGGGCCGTCTCCACAGATACGCAGTATTTT. Residues: CASSLRTGAVSTDTQYF.

This clone was detected once. The chain combines TRBV18 with TRBJ2-7; no clear D gene. The CDR3 length is 17 residues. CDR1 KGHSH and CDR2 LQKENI come from the germline V gene. Trimming stripped 0 bases from V and 0 bases from J, with 15 bases between. The chain's CDR3 is CASSPPTSQRASYEQYF. The CDR3 nucleotides read TGTGCCAGCTCACCACCTACCTCCCAGCGAGCCTCCTACGAGCAGTACTTC. The entire variable domain, with the rest obtained from reference TRBV18 and TRBJ2-7, is as follows: NAGVMQNPRHLVRRRGQEARLRCSPMKGHSHVYWYRQLPEEGLKFMVYLQKENIIDESGMPKERFSAEFPKEGPSILRIQQVVRGDSAAYFCASSPPTSQRASYEQYFGPGTRLTVT.

The chain has TRBV4-2 and TRBJ2-1; 10 nucleotides line up with TRBD2. Germline V gene data show CDR1 as LGHNA and CDR2 as YNFKEQ. The CDR3 runs to 16 residues. V gave up 3 bases and J gave up 7 bases; unmatched junction bases: 9. CDR3 nucleotide sequence: TGTGCCAGCAGCCACGAGCGGGAGGGCGATTGGAATGAGCAGTTCTTC. The encoded protein is CASSHEREGDWNEQFF.